This T cell receptor (beta chain) stems from a study of cytomegalovirus exposure and HLA in healthy donors. As regards this clone: What it binds is unknown.

In the PCR, 60 Vbeta and 13 Jbeta primers were used. Per the original data handling: A later analysis tallied 80 million to 100 million unique TCR beta chains, 9.5 million to 14 million of them shared. Here immunoSEQ multiplex PCR was the method, and the copy in TCRdb shows in-frame clones only, minus some. V, J and clone size derive from that table, while D and trimming were established from the DNA sequence. The table includes about 130,000 clones, just under 75% detected once. Study-level points and caveats: Presence/absence analyses treated sequencing depth as roughly uniform across donors.

This clonotype originated in a man aged 35 to 55 in good health and CMV-seropositive. The sequenced material came from PBMCs.

CDR3 sequence: CASSLSTVHRNQETQYF. The DNA for the CDR3 is TGTGCCAGCAGTTTATCCACAGTTCACCGCAACCAAGAGACCCAGTACTTC. The V and J genes are TRBV27 and TRBJ2-5; D call uncertain. Germline lookup yields CDR1 MNHEY and CDR2 SMNVEV (reference sequence). Deletions cut 0 bases from V and 0 bases from J, with 14 bases between. The CDR3 is 17 residues long.